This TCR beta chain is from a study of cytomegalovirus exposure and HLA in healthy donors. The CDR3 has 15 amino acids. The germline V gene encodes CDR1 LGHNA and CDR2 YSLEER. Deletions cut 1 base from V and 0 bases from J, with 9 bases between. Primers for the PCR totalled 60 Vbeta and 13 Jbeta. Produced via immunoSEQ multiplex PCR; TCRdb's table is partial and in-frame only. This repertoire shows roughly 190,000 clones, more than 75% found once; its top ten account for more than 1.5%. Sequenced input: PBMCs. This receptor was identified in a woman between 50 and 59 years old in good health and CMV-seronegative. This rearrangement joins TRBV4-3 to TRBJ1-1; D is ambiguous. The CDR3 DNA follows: TGCGCCAGCAGCCAAGCGACTACTTTGAACACTGAAGCTTTCTTT. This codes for CASSQATTLNTEAFF.